The 30 T cell receptor beta chains given below trace back to one sample, sequenced in a study of beta chain features in type 1 diabetes. The entirety of the isolated RNA underwent reverse transcription, so expressed TCRB transcripts were sequenced. Sequenced by immunoSEQ multiplex PCR; TCRdb stores in-frame clones only, minus some. The sample includes around 260,000 clones, around 21% seen only once; the top ten take around 0.029%. Study-wide results and caveats: Shorter TCRB CDR3s, moderately but significantly so, marked every one of the four CD4+ subsets in Type 1 diabetes patients.

No antigens are known for them. What was sequenced was naive CD4+ T cells from blood. The source of these receptors is a woman in her 40s with type 1 diabetes.

This chain links TRBV5-4 with TRBJ1-2; 7 nucleotides line up with TRBD1. J was trimmed by 5 bases and V by 5 bases; bases with no gene match: 9. Germline CDR1 and CDR2: SGHNT and YYREEE (reference sequence). The length of the CDR3 is 14 residues. DNA of the CDR3: TGTGCCAGCAGTCGTGACAGGGAGTGGTATGGCTACACCTTC. Translation gives CASSRDREWYGYTF.

This rearrangement joins TRBV27 to TRBJ2-1; a possible D gene is TRBD1 (6 bases). The CDR3 has 15 residues. Per germline, CDR1 MNHEY and CDR2 SMNVEV (reference sequence). Trimming shortened V by 3 bases and J by 5 bases, and 14 bases separated the two germline ends. CDR3: CASSLGTLQHNEQFF. The CDR3 DNA reads TGTGCCAGCAGTTTGGGGACACTACAGCACAATGAGCAGTTCTTC.

This clone occurred a few times. V gene TRBV28 combines with J gene TRBJ2-7; 8 bases fit TRBD2. J lost 5 bases, V lost 4 bases, and 13 bases had no gene match. The CDR3 loop spans 16 amino acids. From germline, CDR1 is MDHEN and CDR2 SYDVKM. The CDR3 region has the DNA TGTGCCAGCAGTTATCGACGGGGGGGGCTATTGGACGAGCAGTACTTC. Its translation is CASSYRRGGLLDEQYF.

Points on this clone: A read error may account for a junction end that differs from germline. The chain carries TRBV29-1 and TRBJ2-7, with D perhaps TRBD2 (6 bases). The CDR3 runs to 12 residues. Germline V gene lookup returns CDR1 SQVTM and CDR2 ANQGSEA. This chain's CDR3 is CSVLRDSHEQYF. The CDR3 DNA sequence: TGCAGCGTTCTCCGGGACTCCCACGAGCAGTACTTC.

This clone has more than one count but fewer than ten. CDR3 DNA: TGTGCCAGCAGCGTCTTAGGGGACACTGAAGCTTTCTTT. Residues: CASSVLGDTEAFF. This chain uses TRBV9 with TRBJ1-1; D may be TRBD1 (5 bases). Per germline, CDR1 SGDLS and CDR2 YYNGEE. The CDR3 has 13 amino acids. Between the trimmed V and J ends, which lost 2 bases and 3 bases, there was a span of 8 bases.

The gene calls are TRBV28 and TRBJ2-7, with TRBD1 identical over 8 bases. The CDR3 spans 14 residues. Germline-derived CDR1 and CDR2 are MDHEN and SYDVKM. With 7 bases clipped from V and 3 bases from J, the junction kept 8 bases outside the gene matches. CDR3 nucleotide sequence: TGTGCCAGCATTCCGGGACAGGCGAGCTACGAGCAGTACTTC. Its protein is CASIPGQASYEQYF. Using reference TRBV28 and TRBJ2-7 for the parts outside the CDR3, the full variable domain is DVKVTQSSRYLVKRTGEKVFLECVQDMDHENMFWYRQDPGLGLRLIYFSYDVKMKEKGDIPEGYSVSREKKERFSLILESASTNQTSMYLCASIPGQASYEQYFGPGTRLTVT.

J is TRBJ2-2 and V is TRBV18, with TRBD1 matching over 8 bases. The junction had 8 bases not matched to a gene; V was cut back by 4 bases and J by 7 bases. Germline CDR1 KGHSH, CDR2 LQKENI. There are 15 residues in the CDR3. The CDR3 coding sequence is TGTGCCAGCTCACAAGGACAGGGCGGAGGCGGGGAGCTGTTTTTT. It encodes CASSQGQGGGGELFF.

As for this clone: Other DNA sequences within the sample encode an identical CDR3. This chain links TRBV9 with TRBJ1-5; TRBD1 matches at 8 bases. This CDR3 has 14 residues. Germline CDR1 reads SGDLS; CDR2 reads YYNGEE. Trimming removed 3 bases from V and 1 base from J; junction bases left unmatched: 0. CDR3 residues: CASSAGGSNQPQHF. As DNA, the CDR3 is TGTGCCAGCAGCGCAGGGGGCAGCAATCAGCCCCAGCATTTT.

Only a few counts were recorded for this clone. The chain combines TRBV5-4 with TRBJ2-7; D perhaps matches TRBD2 (6 bases). With 3 bases removed from V and 2 bases from J, the gap between germline ends came to 9 bases. The CDR3 is 13 residues long. In germline, CDR1 is SGHNT, CDR2 YYREEE (reference sequence). CDR3 nucleotide sequence: TGTGCCAGCAGCTGGGGACTTACCTACGAGCAGTACTTC. Protein: CASSWGLTYEQYF.

This sequence joins TRBV19 and TRBJ2-4, with 9 bases that match TRBD1. The V and J ends lost 3 bases and 2 bases, in that order; junction bases with no gene match: 5. The germline V gene encodes CDR1 LNHDA and CDR2 SQIVND (reference sequence). CDR3 length: 16 residues. The CDR3 here is CASSMTGTGPKNIQYF. Here the CDR3 DNA reads TGTGCCAGTAGTATGACCGGGACAGGGCCCAAAAACATTCAGTACTTC.

This clone was seen only a few times. The V call is TRBV29-1, the J call TRBJ2-6; perhaps TRBD1 as D (5 bases). Germline V gives CDR1 SQVTM, CDR2 ANQGSEA. The CDR3 covers 16 residues. Deletions cut 7 bases from V and 0 bases from J, with 16 bases between. The CDR3 region has the DNA TGCAGCGCGACAGAGCCACATATCTCTGGGGCCAACGTCCTGACTTTC. This gives the protein CSATEPHISGANVLTF.

The chain recombines TRBV9 with TRBJ1-2, with no clear D. The V end lost 0 bases, the J end lost 1 base, and 4 bases lay between the germline ends. Germline V lookup: CDR1 SGDLS, CDR2 YYNGEE. This CDR3 spans 13 amino acids. The CDR3 sequence is CASSVDGNYGYTF. As DNA, the CDR3 is TGTGCCAGCAGCGTAGACGGTAACTATGGCTACACCTTC.

This clone came up a few times. The chain links TRBV7-2 to TRBJ2-1; weak D call: TRBD1 (6 bases). The germline V gene encodes CDR1 SGHTA and CDR2 FQGNSA. This CDR3 contains 14 residues. V gave up 0 bases and J gave up 5 bases, with 8 bases separating them. CDR3 loop: CASSLAGQHNEQFF. Written as DNA, the CDR3 is TGTGCCAGCAGCTTAGCTGGACAGCACAATGAGCAGTTCTTC.

The rearrangement links TRBV6-5 to TRBJ2-3, with 7 bases lining up with TRBD1. CDR1 is MNHEY, CDR2 SVGAGI, per germline. The CDR3 runs 15 residues. The trim removed 6 bases at V and 1 base at J, leaving 7 bases unmatched. CDR3 DNA: TGTGCCAGCAGCCGACAGGGCTCGCGCACAGATACGCAGTATTTT. This codes for CASSRQGSRTDTQYF.

The V gene is TRBV4-3, the J gene TRBJ1-1; the D gene is possibly TRBD1 (6 bases). The CDR3 runs 16 residues. V was pared by 4 bases and J by 2 bases, with 17 bases between. Germline CDR1 LGHNA, CDR2 YSLEER. CDR3 in DNA: TGCGCCAGCAGCCGAGATCCAGGGGTTGTAAACACTGAAGCTTTCTTT. It specifies CASSRDPGVVNTEAFF.

The J gene is TRBJ1-1, the V gene TRBV7-9; D may be TRBD1 (6 bases). Looked up from germline, CDR1 is SEHNR and CDR2 is FQNEAQ (reference sequence). This CDR3 has 13 amino acids. The V end was cut by 5 bases, the J end by 6 bases, with 13 bases between. CDR3 nucleotides: TGTGCCAGCAGCGGGAGGGCAGGGGCTGAAGCTTTCTTT. This sequence encodes CASSGRAGAEAFF. The entire variable domain, with the rest obtained from reference TRBV7-9 and TRBJ1-1, is as follows: DTGVSQNPRHKITKRGQNVTFRCDPISEHNRLYWYRQTLGQGPEFLTYFQNEAQLEKSRLLSDRFSAERPKGSFSTLEIQRTEQGDSAMYLCASSGRAGAEAFFGQGTRLTVV.

In its sample, this clone was seen a few times. The chain couples TRBV19 to TRBJ1-5; TRBD1 agrees at 7 bases. This CDR3 is built from 16 residues. Per germline, CDR1 LNHDA and CDR2 SQIVND (reference sequence). V shed 5 bases and J 0 bases; nucleotides not matched to a gene: 7. The CDR3, as DNA: TGTGCCAGTAGTGTATGGGACAGCCTTAGCAATCAGCCCCAGCATTTT. It codes for CASSVWDSLSNQPQHF.

This clone turned up a few times. The chain combines TRBV30 with TRBJ2-1, with TRBD1 matching over 9 bases. The CDR3 extends over 13 amino acids. After removal of 0 bases from V and 9 bases from J, the junction contained 3 bases not matched to a gene. The V gene's germline CDR1 is GTSNPN and CDR2 SVGIG (reference sequence). The CDR3 nucleotides are TGTGCCTGGAGTGTGGGACAGGGCGGTGAGCAGTTCTTC. Its translation is CAWSVGQGGEQFF.

This clone has more than one count but fewer than ten. This rearrangement joins TRBV28 to TRBJ2-1; no firm D call. V was clipped by 8 bases and J by 6 bases, with 20 bases between them. CDR1 MDHEN and CDR2 SYDVKM come from the germline V gene. CDR3 length: 15 residues. The CDR3 sequence is CASGPAQVARNEQFF. Here the CDR3 DNA reads TGTGCCAGCGGCCCCGCCCAGGTCGCCCGCAATGAGCAGTTCTTC.

This clone was detected a few times. CDR3 sequence (DNA): TGTGCCTGGAGCCGACAGGAAGTGGAGACCCAGTACTTC. Protein: CAWSRQEVETQYF. The V call is TRBV30, the J call TRBJ2-5; maybe TRBD1 (6 bases). Germline V gene data show CDR1 as GTSNPN and CDR2 as SVGIG (reference sequence). V was pared by 3 bases and J by 5 bases, with 13 bases between. The CDR3 consists of 13 residues.

V gene TRBV5-1 combines with J gene TRBJ2-1; D unresolved. The ends were cut back, 1 base at V and 5 bases at J, with 7 bases in the middle. This CDR3 spans 13 amino acids. Germline-derived CDR1 and CDR2 are SGHRS and YFSETQ. The chain's CDR3 is CASSLYSDNEQFF. The CDR3 nucleotides are TGCGCCAGCAGCTTGTACTCGGACAATGAGCAGTTCTTC. The variable domain in full, with the rest retrieved from reference TRBV5-1 and TRBJ2-1, is KAGVTQTPRYLIKTRGQQVTLSCSPISGHRSVSWYQQTPGQGLQFLFEYFSETQRNKGNFPGRFSGRQFSNSRSEMNVSTLELGDSALYLCASSLYSDNEQFFGPGTRLTVL.

This clone was seen only a few times. The chain is built from TRBV7-3 and TRBJ1-5; perhaps TRBD1 as D (6 bases). V lost 5 bases to trimming and J lost 7 bases, with 12 bases between them. Per germline, CDR1 SGHTA and CDR2 FQGTGA. CDR3 length equals 13 residues. The CDR3 reads CASSQQGGQPQHF. DNA of the CDR3: TGTGCCAGCAGCCAACAGGGAGGGCAGCCCCAGCATTTT.

The chain recombines TRBV4-1 with TRBJ2-1, with TRBD1 identical over 8 bases. CDR1 is MGHRA, CDR2 YSYEKL, per germline. CDR3 length: 16 amino acids. Germline trimming cut 0 bases from V and 13 bases from J; bases unmatched to any gene: 14. This CDR3 reads CASSQEGRVLQGEQFF. The CDR3 DNA follows: TGCGCCAGCAGCCAAGAAGGAAGAGTTTTACAGGGGGAACAGTTCTTC.

This clone was picked up a small number of times. This chain uses TRBV11-2 with TRBJ2-5; D ambiguous. This CDR3 spans 13 amino acids. CDR1 and CDR2 (germline): SGHAT, FQNNGV. The V and J ends lost 1 base and 3 bases respectively, with 6 bases between them. The CDR3 nucleotides read TGTGCCAGCAGCTTAGGTATTGAAGAGACCCAGTACTTC. Translation: CASSLGIEETQYF.

Only a few counts were recorded for this clone. The chain combines TRBV14 with TRBJ2-2, with 10 bases identical to TRBD2. Germline trimming cut 3 bases from V and 4 bases from J; bases unmatched to any gene: 8. The CDR3 sequence is 17 residues long. Germline V lookup: CDR1 SGHDN, CDR2 FVKESK. The CDR3 DNA reads as TGTGCCAGCAGCCACAGGGTAGCGGGAGGCGGCACCGGGGAGCTGTTTTTT. It is translated as CASSHRVAGGGTGELFF. The full variable domain, completed using reference TRBV14 and TRBJ2-2, is EAGVTQFPSHSVIEKGQTVTLRCDPISGHDNLYWYRRVMGKEIKFLLHFVKESKQDESGMPNNRFLAERTGGTYSTLKVQPAELEDSGVYFCASSHRVAGGGTGELFFGEGSRLTVL.

This clone has more than one count but fewer than ten. The same CDR3 can be traced to other DNA sequences in this sample. The V gene is TRBV7-9, the J gene TRBJ1-5, with unresolved D. The V gene's germline CDR1 is SEHNR and CDR2 FQNEAQ (reference sequence). The V end was cut by 3 bases, the J end by 10 bases, with 7 bases between. CDR3 length equals 11 residues. CDR3 residues: CASSLGGPQHF. The DNA for the CDR3 is TGTGCCAGCAGCTTGGGAGGCCCCCAGCATTTT.

This clone was observed once. The chain recombines TRBV15 with TRBJ1-2, with 7 bases matching TRBD1. The CDR3 runs to 13 residues. V shed 3 bases and J 4 bases; nucleotides not matched to a gene: 2. The germline V gene has CDR1 LNHNV and CDR2 YYDKDF (reference sequence). The CDR3 coding sequence is TGTGCCACCAGCAGGGGACAGCTCTATGGCTACACCTTC. Translation gives CATSRGQLYGYTF.

This clone was seen more than once but under ten times. The rearrangement links TRBV7-3 to TRBJ2-1, with 9 bases lining up with TRBD2. After removal of 3 bases from V and 5 bases from J, the junction contained 11 bases not matched to a gene. Germline CDR1 SGHTA, CDR2 FQGTGA. The length of the CDR3 is 17 residues. CDR3 region: CASSLELAGSDHNEQFF. The CDR3 DNA is TGTGCCAGCAGCTTGGAGCTAGCGGGATCAGACCACAATGAGCAGTTCTTC.

The rearrangement links TRBV23-1 to TRBJ1-2; TRBD1 matches 7 bases. TRBV23-1 carries the ORF label, with uncertain function. The trim removed 5 bases at V and 4 bases at J, leaving 13 bases unmatched. This CDR3 region has 16 residues. This CDR3 is CASSFLGQRNLYGYTF. CDR3 DNA sequence: TGCGCCAGCAGTTTCCTGGGACAGCGTAACCTCTATGGCTACACCTTC.

A few counts support this clone. The rearrangement links TRBV4-3 to TRBJ2-1; 13 nucleotides match TRBD2. Germline V gene lookup returns CDR1 LGHNA and CDR2 YSLEER. The CDR3 spans 17 residues. V lost 3 bases, J lost 9 bases, and 11 bases stayed unmatched. The CDR3 coding sequence is TGCGCCAGCAGCCAGGGCCAAACTAGCGGGGGGGACATTGAGCAGTTCTTC. Protein sequence: CASSQGQTSGGDIEQFF.